The entry below gives a single TCR beta chain sequence along with its context. The antigen is not known. This record belongs to a study of CD8 T cells in ankylosing spondylitis. General study points: Enrichment of disease-linked clones was reportedly significant in matched ankylosing spondylitis synovial fluid. Disease-linked clones had a CD8+ phenotype and relatively low frequency in peripheral blood. A number of the motif variants had already been described in reactive arthritis synovial fluid and blood. Roughly 8 highly homologous variants made up a TCR beta motif that seemed to typify ankylosing spondylitis blood.

As the method for making TCR beta libraries, quantitative 5'-RACE with molecular barcodes was used. TCRdb itself ran the 5' RACE reads through MiXCR, one entry per CDR3 protein. The repertoire holds fewer than 550,000 distinct CDR3 sequences, with about 5.7% as singletons. CDR3 size: 12 residues. V was pared by 6 bases and J by 5 bases, with 10 bases between. From germline, CDR1 is MDHEN and CDR2 SYDVKM. This rearrangement joins TRBV28 to TRBJ2-5; D remains unclear. This sequence originates from a male donor with ankylosing spondylitis. The sequenced material came from blood, either unsorted or a sorted T cell fraction (not recorded which). In nucleotides, the CDR3 is TGTGCCAGCAGAGCCATCCCGGAGACCCAGTACTTC. Translation: CASRAIPETQYF.